This TCR beta chain emerged from a study of post-analysis software for immune sequencing data. CDR3 length: 13 amino acids. Trimming took off 6 bases at V and 2 bases at J, with 10 bases between the two ends. Germline loops: CDR1 MNHEY, CDR2 SMNVEV (reference sequence). Unique molecular identifiers were carried by the TCR beta cDNA libraries. From about 1 to 10 million T cells, 400,000 to 600,000 cDNA molecules were obtained. TCRdb reprocessed the PCR reads via MiXCR and lists one record per CDR3 protein. The sample lists about 500,000 distinct CDR3 sequences; roughly 45% were seen once. Overall study results and limits: Clustering by F measure revealed strong co-clustering among samples prepared together in one batch. Several TRBV segments were more frequent in patients than controls; TRBV5-6, TRBV5-1 and TRBV20-1 belonged to this group.

This clonotype was observed a handful of times. Antigen: not known. This sequence was found in a girl aged 5-17 years with multiple sclerosis. This chain uses TRBV27 with TRBJ1-2; D gene uncertain. The specimen was blood. The CDR3 is CASSFDGNYGYTF. In DNA form, the CDR3 reads TGTGCCAGCAGCTTCGACGGGAACTATGGCTACACCTTC.